One sample yielded the 25 T cell receptor beta chains listed below, sequenced in a study of preoperative IRX-2 immunotherapy in early breast cancer. Using immunoSEQ multiplex PCR, the repertoire was profiled, and TCRdb retains in-frame clones only, with some absent. The table lists over 55,000 clones, less than 95% of them singletons, with 1.5% to 2% in the top ten. The treatment denotes: preoperative locoregional IRX-2 cytokine immunotherapy. The sample here was taken from a patient treated with IRX-2 immunotherapy. These receptors were obtained from a human donor with breast cancer.

This clone was picked up one time. This sequence joins TRBV28 and TRBJ2-3; 13 bases line up with TRBD2. The V and J ends lost 5 bases and 0 bases, in that order; junction bases with no gene match: 8. The CDR3 is 18 amino acids. Germline V gives CDR1 MDHEN, CDR2 SYDVKM. The CDR3 DNA sequence: TGTGCCAGCAGTGGGACTAGCGGGACGAGACTTAGCACAGATACGCAGTATTTT. It is translated as CASSGTSGTRLSTDTQYF. Based on the CDR3 plus reference TRBV28 and TRBJ2-3, the full variable domain is DVKVTQSSRYLVKRTGEKVFLECVQDMDHENMFWYRQDPGLGLRLIYFSYDVKMKEKGDIPEGYSVSREKKERFSLILESASTNQTSMYLCASSGTSGTRLSTDTQYFGPGTRLTVL.

The CDR3 spells CARSQYLATQYF. In DNA form, the CDR3 reads TGTGCCAGAAGCCAGTACCTGGCTACGCAGTATTTT. The V call is TRBV7-5, the J call TRBJ2-3; the table gives TRBD1 as D, unverified against the DNA. TRBV7-5 is reported as a pseudogene. CDR3 length: 12 residues.

The J gene is TRBJ1-6, the V gene TRBV4-1; D remains unclear. V was cut by 3 bases and J by 8 bases, with 2 bases left in between. The germline CDR1 and CDR2 sequences are MGHRA and YSYEKL. The CDR3 covers 11 residues. For the CDR3, the DNA is TGCGCCAGCAGCCAGGATTCACCCCTCCACTTT. Translated: CASSQDSPLHF.

The chain recombines TRBV29-1 with TRBJ2-7, with TRBD1 identical over 8 bases. This CDR3 spans 15 amino acids. After removal of 4 bases from V and 5 bases from J, the junction contained 13 bases not matched to a gene. CDR1 is SQVTM, CDR2 ANQGSEA, per germline. The CDR3 is CSVGTGRYSVHEQYF. The CDR3 DNA reads TGCAGCGTTGGGACAGGGAGGTATTCCGTCCACGAGCAGTACTTC.

This chain connects TRBV28 to TRBJ1-4, with a possible D match to TRBD1 (5 bases). Trimming took 5 bases from V and 5 from J, leaving 15 bases between them. This CDR3 contains 15 residues. CDR1 and CDR2 from the germline V gene are MDHEN and SYDVKM. CDR3 nucleotide sequence: TGTGCCAGCAGTCCTCCGCGGGGGAGCAATGAAAAACTGTTTTTT. This sequence encodes CASSPPRGSNEKLFF.

V and J are TRBV4-3 and TRBJ2-1; TRBD1 agrees at 10 bases. CDR3 length equals 19 residues. Germline V gene data show CDR1 as LGHNA and CDR2 as YSLEER. V lost 0 bases, J lost 6 bases, and 14 bases stayed unmatched. In DNA, the CDR3 is TGCGCCAGCAGCCAAGATCTAGAGGGGGGGACAGGGGTCTTCAATGAGCAGTTCTTC. Translated, it gives CASSQDLEGGTGVFNEQFF.

Here the CDR3 DNA reads TGTGCCACCAGCAGCCGACAGGGTAATGAAAAACTGTTTTTT. This codes for CATSSRQGNEKLFF. The chain has TRBV15 and TRBJ1-4; TRBD1 aligns across 7 bases. Germline CDR1 is LNHNV and CDR2 is YYDKDF (reference sequence). This CDR3 has 14 amino acids. With 3 bases clipped from V and 4 bases from J, the junction kept 2 bases outside the gene matches.

The V call is TRBV6-1, the J call TRBJ2-3; the D is unclear. Between the trimmed V and J ends, which lost 3 bases and 1 base, there was a span of 5 bases. From germline, CDR1 is MNHNS and CDR2 SASEGT. This CDR3 is built from 13 residues. Here the CDR3 reads CASSDSRTDTQYF. The CDR3 DNA sequence: TGTGCCAGCAGTGACTCGCGCACAGATACGCAGTATTTT.

This clone was observed a handful of times. The chain links TRBV7-9 to TRBJ1-6, with TRBD1 matching over 9 bases. V gave up 1 base and J gave up 9 bases; unmatched junction bases: 10. The CDR3 has 17 amino acids. CDR1 is SEHNR, CDR2 FQNEAQ, per germline (reference sequence). In nucleotides, the CDR3 is TGTGCCAGCAGCTTAGACGCTGGGACAGGGTGGTTTTCACCCCTCCACTTT. Its protein product is CASSLDAGTGWFSPLHF.

The chain carries TRBV19 and TRBJ2-3; 7 bases are shared with TRBD2. V was clipped by 6 bases and J by 5 bases; unmatched bases: 11. The germline V gene has CDR1 LNHDA and CDR2 SQIVND (reference sequence). CDR3 size: 15 residues. CDR3 coding DNA: TGTGCCAGTAGGGCCCGGGACTACCCGGGAGATACGCAGTATTTT. Translation: CASRARDYPGDTQYF.

This chain connects TRBV28 to TRBJ2-2; D is possibly TRBD1 or TRBD2 (5 bases each). This CDR3 is 14 amino acids long. Germline assignment: CDR1 MDHEN and CDR2 SYDVKM. V was cut by 3 bases and J by 2 bases, with 7 bases left in between. The CDR3 nucleotides read TGTGCCAGCAGTTTCGGGGCCAACACCGGGGAGCTGTTTTTT. Translation gives CASSFGANTGELFF. Full variable domain (outside the CDR3, taken from reference TRBV28 and TRBJ2-2): DVKVTQSSRYLVKRTGEKVFLECVQDMDHENMFWYRQDPGLGLRLIYFSYDVKMKEKGDIPEGYSVSREKKERFSLILESASTNQTSMYLCASSFGANTGELFFGEGSRLTVL.

On this clone itself: The same CDR3 is also encoded by other DNA sequences in this sample. The gene calls are TRBV9 and TRBJ2-3; D might be TRBD1 (6 bases). V was shortened by 0 bases and J by 1 base, with 9 bases between the two germline ends. The CDR3 has 15 amino acids. The germline CDR1 and CDR2 sequences are SGDLS and YYNGEE. The CDR3 sequence is CASSVEQGRTDTQYF. In nucleotides, the CDR3 is TGTGCCAGCAGCGTAGAACAGGGTCGCACAGATACGCAGTATTTT.

The table lists this clone with a few counts. The rearrangement uses TRBV4-2 and TRBJ2-1; perhaps TRBD2 as D (8 bases). Germline CDR1 is LGHNA and CDR2 is YNFKEQ. V was trimmed by 4 bases and J by 9 bases, leaving 22 bases between them. The CDR3 runs 16 residues. The CDR3 loop reads CASSPIVGLAGGEQFF. CDR3 sequence (DNA): TGTGCCAGCAGCCCCATCGTTGGACTAGCAGGGGGTGAGCAGTTCTTC.

V and J are TRBV2 and TRBJ2-3; D call uncertain. Germline CDR1 and CDR2: SNHLY and FYNNEI. V lost 6 bases, J lost 1 base, and 17 bases lay in between. CDR3 length equals 16 residues. The CDR3 spells CASSPGLPARTDTQYF. In DNA, the CDR3 is TGTGCCAGCAGCCCGGGCCTCCCCGCCCGCACAGATACGCAGTATTTT.

This chain links TRBV2 with TRBJ2-5, with 13 bases identical to TRBD2. There are 15 residues in the CDR3. Germline CDR1 reads SNHLY; CDR2 reads FYNNEI. The V gene end was trimmed by 7 bases and the J gene end by 8 bases; junction bases not matched to a gene: 10. CDR3 in DNA: TGTGCCAGCACCCTGGGACTAGCGGGGATTCTTACCCAGTACTTC. It is translated as CASTLGLAGILTQYF.

The chain joins TRBV7-2 to TRBJ1-2; tentative D call: TRBD1 (5 bases). The germline CDR1 and CDR2 sequences are SGHTA and FQGNSA. The CDR3 runs 15 residues. V was clipped by 2 bases and J by 8 bases, with 18 bases between them. The CDR3 nucleotides read TGTGCCAGCAGCTTAATTGGTGGCTCGGGGGGGGGCTACACCTTC. It specifies CASSLIGGSGGGYTF.

V usage is TRBV28 and J usage is TRBJ2-4, with D maybe TRBD2 (5 bases). V was pared by 4 bases and J by 0 bases, with 13 bases between. Per germline, CDR1 MDHEN and CDR2 SYDVKM. This CDR3 comprises 16 residues. CDR3 in amino acids: CASSSSLGGAKNIQYF. Written as DNA, the CDR3 is TGTGCCAGCAGTTCCAGCCTCGGAGGAGCCAAAAACATTCAGTACTTC. Using reference TRBV28 and TRBJ2-4 for the parts outside the CDR3, the full variable domain is DVKVTQSSRYLVKRTGEKVFLECVQDMDHENMFWYRQDPGLGLRLIYFSYDVKMKEKGDIPEGYSVSREKKERFSLILESASTNQTSMYLCASSSSLGGAKNIQYFGAGTRLSVL.

The CDR3 loop reads CASSRGTKETQYF. CDR3 sequence (DNA): TGTGCCAGCAGCCGAGGGACTAAAGAGACCCAGTACTTC. The chain has TRBV7-3 and TRBJ2-5; the match to TRBD2 covers 7 bases. Germline CDR1 is SGHTA and CDR2 is FQGTGA. The CDR3 runs to 13 residues. Germline trimming cut 5 bases from V and 3 bases from J; bases unmatched to any gene: 3.

The chain joins TRBV10-3 to TRBJ2-7; D call uncertain. Germline CDR1 is ENHRY and CDR2 is SYGVKD. Trimming stripped 3 bases from V and 4 bases from J, with 7 bases between. The CDR3 runs to 12 residues. In nucleotides, the CDR3 is TGTGCCATCAGTGAAGCAAGTTACGAGCAGTACTTC. Translation: CAISEASYEQYF.

J is TRBJ1-2 and V is TRBV5-4, with a weak D call TRBD1 (6 bases). The CDR3 spans 16 residues. The V end was cut by 2 bases, the J end by 3 bases, with 17 bases between. CDR1 SGHNT and CDR2 YYREEE come from the germline V gene (reference sequence). The chain's CDR3 is CASSFSGEISHYGYTF. CDR3 DNA sequence: TGTGCCAGCAGCTTTTCAGGGGAAATTAGCCACTATGGCTACACCTTC.

This sequence joins TRBV4-3 and TRBJ1-2, with 7 bases aligning to TRBD1. V lost 0 bases to trimming and J lost 0 bases; unmatched junction nucleotides: 1. Germline V CDR1 and CDR2: LGHNA, YSLEER. The CDR3 loop spans 15 amino acids. The CDR3 nucleotides are TGCGCCAGCAGCCAAGATGACAGGGCTAACTATGGCTACACCTTC. This codes for CASSQDDRANYGYTF.

The rearrangement links TRBV5-1 to TRBJ1-2; D is possibly TRBD1 (6 bases). The CDR3 totals 15 residues. Germline CDR1 is SGHRS and CDR2 is YFSETQ. V lost 5 bases and J 0 bases, leaving 14 bases between the germline ends. DNA of the CDR3: TGCGCCAGCAGGATTGTAGGGGGAGCTAACTATGGCTACACCTTC. Translating gives CASRIVGGANYGYTF.

This chain connects TRBV4-3 to TRBJ1-1, with D tentatively TRBD1 (5 bases). Trimming shortened V by 2 bases and J by 4 bases, and 11 bases separated the two germline ends. CDR3 length: 14 amino acids. Germline V gives CDR1 LGHNA, CDR2 YSLEER. Written as DNA, the CDR3 is TGCGCCAGCAGCCAATCGGGGGGATCCACTGAAGCTTTCTTT. This translates into CASSQSGGSTEAFF.

The genes are TRBV27 and TRBJ1-1; 8 bases agree with TRBD1. Germline CDR1 is MNHEY and CDR2 is SMNVEV (reference sequence). V dropped 4 bases and J dropped 4; count of bases not matched to a gene: 8. This CDR3 comprises 15 residues. CDR3 sequence: CASSSPATGGTEAFF. The CDR3 bases are TGTGCCAGCAGTTCCCCCGCCACAGGGGGCACTGAAGCTTTCTTT.

DNA of the CDR3: TGTGCCAGCAGCCAGCGGACAGGGAACACCGGGGAGCTGTTTTTT. It encodes CASSQRTGNTGELFF. This rearrangement joins TRBV7-3 to TRBJ2-2, with TRBD1 identical over 7 bases. V lost 5 bases and J lost 1; bases outside the gene matches: 4. This CDR3 comprises 15 residues. Germline V gives CDR1 SGHTA, CDR2 FQGTGA.